The 26 T cell receptor beta chains presented below share a single source sample, sequenced in a study of cytotoxic CD8 clonotypes in ibrutinib-treated CLL. The data were produced by immunoSEQ multiplex PCR, yet TCRdb's version contains in-frame clones alone and is incomplete. The top ten hold 5.4% of the sample, which has more than 12,000 clones, more than 60% seen once. The sequences come from PBMCs, collected before ibrutinib treatment. The source is a human donor with chronic lymphocytic leukemia.

This clone was detected only a few times. This sequence joins TRBV4-3 and TRBJ2-3, with D perhaps TRBD1 or TRBD2 (5 bases each). V was trimmed by 0 bases and J by 2 bases, leaving 9 bases between them. The V gene's germline CDR1 is LGHNA and CDR2 YSLEER. The CDR3 has 15 residues. CDR3 coding DNA: TGCGCCAGCAGCCAAGACGCAGGGACCACAGATACGCAGTATTTT. This sequence encodes CASSQDAGTTDTQYF.

This sequence joins TRBV9 and TRBJ2-7; 11 bases align to TRBD1. Per the germline V gene, CDR1 is SGDLS and CDR2 is YYNGEE. This CDR3 spans 16 amino acids. V gave up 0 bases and J gave up 5 bases; unmatched junction bases: 7. The CDR3 sequence: CASSVAAGQGVDEQYF. CDR3 nucleotide sequence: TGTGCCAGCAGCGTAGCCGCGGGACAGGGGGTCGACGAGCAGTACTTC.

The chain joins TRBV28 to TRBJ2-1; 11 bases map to TRBD2. Germline V gene data show CDR1 as MDHEN and CDR2 as SYDVKM. Unmatched junction bases numbered 7, after V lost 6 bases and J lost 3 bases. The length of the CDR3 is 16 residues. The CDR3 region has the DNA TGTGCCAGCAGGACCGCCGGGACTAGCGGCTACAATGAGCAGTTCTTC. This encodes CASRTAGTSGYNEQFF.

The chain combines TRBV14 with TRBJ2-2; 10 nucleotides agree with TRBD2. Germline values: CDR1 SGHDN, CDR2 FVKESK. The CDR3 runs 15 residues. V shed 1 base and J 4 bases; nucleotides not matched to a gene: 0. The CDR3 nucleotides read TGTGCCAGCAGCCAAGGACTAGCGGGCACCGGGGAGCTGTTTTTT. Encoded protein: CASSQGLAGTGELFF.

The rearrangement links TRBV7-8 to TRBJ2-5; 7 bases fit TRBD2. The CDR3 covers 16 residues. Germline lookup yields CDR1 SGHVS and CDR2 FQNEAQ. The V and J ends lost 5 bases and 2 bases, in that order; junction bases with no gene match: 11. CDR3 in amino acids: CASSQDPAGTQETQYF. As DNA, the CDR3 is TGTGCCAGCAGCCAAGACCCAGCGGGGACTCAAGAGACCCAGTACTTC.

The rearrangement uses TRBV7-9 and TRBJ2-4, with D tentatively TRBD2 (5 bases). CDR3 length equals 12 residues. Germline V gene lookup returns CDR1 SEHNR and CDR2 FQNEAQ (reference sequence). V dropped 7 bases and J dropped 12 bases, with 16 bases sitting between them. DNA of the CDR3: TGTGCCAGCACCCCCGGGGTGGGAACTCAGTACTTC. Translating it yields CASTPGVGTQYF.

This clone was detected only a few times. This chain uses TRBV18 with TRBJ2-5; 9 nucleotides align to TRBD1. The V and J ends lost 0 bases and 1 base, in that order; junction bases with no gene match: 0. This CDR3 contains 15 residues. Germline V gene data show CDR1 as KGHSH and CDR2 as LQKENI. The CDR3 region is CASSPPTGGQETQYF. CDR3 bases: TGTGCCAGCTCACCACCGACAGGGGGCCAAGAGACCCAGTACTTC.

For the CDR3, the DNA is TGTGCCAGCAGCCCACGGGGCTACTATGGCTACACCTTC. Protein sequence: CASSPRGYYGYTF. This sequence joins TRBV11-1 and TRBJ1-2; the D gene is possibly TRBD1 (5 bases). The CDR3 length is 13 residues. V lost 5 bases to trimming and J lost 3 bases, with 10 bases between them. Looked up from germline, CDR1 is SGHAT and CDR2 is FQDESV (reference sequence).

This clone was found a few times. The rearrangement uses TRBV21-1 and TRBJ1-5. TRBV21-1 is flagged as a pseudogene. The CDR3 contains 15 residues. CDR3 sequence reads: CASPPEVTSNQPQHF. In DNA form, the CDR3 reads TGTGCCAGCCCCCCGGAGGTCACTAGCAATCAGCCCCAGCATTTT.

V and J are TRBV5-1 and TRBJ2-7, with TRBD2 matching 9 bases. Per germline, CDR1 SGHRS and CDR2 YFSETQ. J lost 7 bases, V lost 0 bases, and 11 bases had no gene match. This CDR3 region has 16 residues. CDR3 region: CASSLAGASGALEQYF. Written as DNA, the CDR3 is TGCGCCAGCAGCTTGGCCGGGGCTAGCGGGGCCCTTGAGCAGTACTTC.

This clone was seen only a few times. This chain links TRBV4-2 with TRBJ2-5, with D maybe TRBD2 (6 bases). Per germline, CDR1 LGHNA and CDR2 YNFKEQ. The CDR3 contains 18 residues. V was clipped by 0 bases and J by 1 base, with 18 bases between them. The CDR3 bases are TGTGCCAGCAGCCAAGACGGGAACGTGGGGGGTGGCCAAGAGACCCAGTACTTC. Amino acid sequence: CASSQDGNVGGGQETQYF.

The chain uses TRBV28 and TRBJ2-7, with 9 bases matching TRBD1. The trim removed 8 bases at V and 0 bases at J, leaving 5 bases unmatched. CDR3 length: 14 residues. Germline V gene lookup returns CDR1 MDHEN and CDR2 SYDVKM. The CDR3 is CASALTGGSYEQYF. CDR3 DNA sequence: TGTGCCAGCGCGCTGACAGGGGGCTCCTACGAGCAGTACTTC.

CDR3 in amino acids: CASSPHRVNEQFF. In DNA form, the CDR3 reads TGTGCCAGCAGCCCCCACCGAGTCAATGAGCAGTTCTTC. The chain is built from TRBV7-2 and TRBJ2-1, with unresolved D. V was shortened by 5 bases and J by 6 bases, with 11 bases between the two germline ends. Germline V lookup: CDR1 SGHTA, CDR2 FQGNSA. This CDR3 region has 13 residues.

J is TRBJ1-4 and V is TRBV2; D remains ambiguous. Trimming removed 6 bases from V and 6 bases from J, with 14 bases in between. The CDR3 is 14 residues long. Germline V gives CDR1 SNHLY, CDR2 FYNNEI. The CDR3 region has the DNA TGTGCCAGCAGAGAACAGAGCAAGGATGAAAAACTGTTTTTT. It yields the protein CASREQSKDEKLFF.

This chain uses TRBV28 with TRBJ2-1, with no clear D. Trimming stripped 2 bases from V and 10 bases from J, with 12 bases between. The CDR3 runs 13 residues. Germline lookup yields CDR1 MDHEN and CDR2 SYDVKM. The CDR3 DNA reads as TGTGCCAGCAGTTTACGCTGGGTACCGGAGCAGTTCTTC. Translation gives CASSLRWVPEQFF.

V gene TRBV7-9 combines with J gene TRBJ2-3; 11 bases are a match to TRBD2. The CDR3 has 14 amino acids. Trimming took 3 bases from V and 5 from J; bases not matched to a gene: 1. Germline-derived CDR1 and CDR2 are SEHNR and FQNEAQ (reference sequence). CDR3 region: CASSLGTSGDTQYF. The CDR3 DNA sequence: TGTGCCAGCAGCTTGGGGACTAGCGGAGATACGCAGTATTTT.

This chain connects TRBV7-3 to TRBJ2-3, with D perhaps TRBD1 or TRBD2 (5 bases each). This CDR3 has 16 residues. Germline CDR1 SGHTA, CDR2 FQGTGA. V lost 2 bases to trimming and J lost 4 bases, with 16 bases between them. The CDR3 DNA follows: TGTGCCAGCAGCTTAGTCGGGACGCCCGGGGCAGATACGCAGTATTTT. Translated: CASSLVGTPGADTQYF.

This clone was picked up one time. The CDR3 coding sequence is TGTGCCAACAAAACAGCTGGGGGAGGGACCCAGTACTTC. This gives the protein CANKTAGGGTQYF. The chain combines TRBV2 with TRBJ2-5; the D gene is possibly TRBD2 (6 bases). The CDR3 is 13 residues long. V shed 10 bases and J shed 7 bases, with 19 bases lying between them. In germline, CDR1 is SNHLY, CDR2 FYNNEI.

The CDR3 sequence: CASSPRTASTDTQYF. The CDR3 DNA is TGTGCCAGCAGCCCCAGGACAGCTAGCACAGATACGCAGTATTTT. V gene TRBV7-3 combines with J gene TRBJ2-3; tentatively, D is TRBD1 (6 bases). Germline CDR1 and CDR2: SGHTA and FQGTGA. CDR3 size: 15 residues. V lost 5 bases and J 0 bases, leaving 12 bases between the germline ends.

V and J are TRBV6-5 and TRBJ1-1, with unresolved D. CDR1 MNHEY and CDR2 SVGAGI come from the germline V gene. The CDR3 covers 13 residues. V gave up 3 bases and J gave up 1 base, with 6 bases separating them. CDR3 sequence: CASSYDPNTEAFF. The CDR3 DNA sequence: TGTGCCAGCAGTTATGACCCGAACACTGAAGCTTTCTTT.

J is TRBJ2-2 and V is TRBV11-2, with D maybe TRBD2 (6 bases). Germline V gives CDR1 SGHAT, CDR2 FQNNGV. The CDR3 spans 14 residues. Trimming shortened V by 5 bases and J by 4 bases, and 11 bases separated the two germline ends. The CDR3 region is CASSAGLPTGELFF. DNA of the CDR3: TGTGCCAGCAGCGCCGGACTACCCACCGGGGAGCTGTTTTTT.

The CDR3 nucleotides read TGTGCCACCAGACAGGGCCGTAATGAAAAACTGTTTTTT. It is translated as CATRQGRNEKLFF. The V call is TRBV27, the J call TRBJ1-4, with 7 bases matching TRBD1. The V gene end was trimmed by 10 bases and the J gene end by 4 bases; junction bases not matched to a gene: 6. In germline, CDR1 is MNHEY, CDR2 SMNVEV (reference sequence). The CDR3 is 13 amino acids.

This clone was seen only a few times. The CDR3 reads CASTTPGNQPQHF. The CDR3 DNA reads as TGTGCCAGCACCACACCGGGGAATCAGCCCCAGCATTTT. This chain uses TRBV6-6 with TRBJ1-5; D is unresolved. The CDR3 contains 13 residues. V was trimmed by 7 bases and J by 4 bases, leaving 11 bases between them. The germline V gene encodes CDR1 MNHNY and CDR2 SVGAGI (reference sequence).

This rearrangement joins TRBV6-5 to TRBJ1-2, with 11 bases fitting TRBD1. CDR1 is MNHEY, CDR2 SVGAGI, per germline. The junction had 7 bases not matched to a gene; V was cut back by 6 bases and J by 7 bases. The CDR3 has 14 residues. In DNA, the CDR3 is TGTGCCAGCAGACACCGGGACAGGGGGGCTGGCTACACCTTC. Translating it yields CASRHRDRGAGYTF.

CDR3 in amino acids: CASSPRAGGTEAFF. The CDR3 DNA sequence: TGCGCCAGCAGCCCACGGGCAGGGGGCACTGAAGCTTTCTTT. The chain recombines TRBV5-1 with TRBJ1-1; 7 bases line up with TRBD1. Germline CDR1 reads SGHRS; CDR2 reads YFSETQ. The ends lost 4 bases at V and 4 bases at J; junction bases unmatched: 7. The CDR3 spans 14 residues.

V gene TRBV5-1 combines with J gene TRBJ1-2; the D gene is possibly TRBD1 (5 bases). Germline V CDR1 and CDR2: SGHRS, YFSETQ. This CDR3 comprises 15 residues. V was clipped by 4 bases and J by 6 bases, with 19 bases between them. The CDR3 region is CASSANRNPWDGYTF. CDR3 bases: TGCGCCAGCAGCGCAAACAGGAATCCATGGGATGGCTACACCTTC.